The TCR beta chain described here comes from a study of technical replicates of blood from a handful of donors. The method was immunoSEQ multiplex PCR; TCRdb's version includes in-frame clones alone and lacks a portion of them. Here the sample spans approximately 80,000 clones, roughly 98% being singletons. The CDR3 extends over 13 amino acids. Germline V gene lookup returns CDR1 SEHNR and CDR2 FQNEAQ (reference sequence). Trimming removed 2 bases at V and 8 bases at J, with 10 bases between. This TCR was recovered from a human donor in good health. Sequenced: T cells isolated from PBMCs. This chain connects TRBV7-9 to TRBJ2-1; no definite D call. The chain's CDR3 is CASSLKLVDEQFF. CDR3 nucleotide sequence: TGTGCCAGCAGCTTAAAATTAGTTGATGAGCAGTTCTTC.